The entry that follows covers one TCR beta chain sequence. These data are taken from a study of blood T cell repertoires in COVID-19. Overall study context: From the United States, Italy and Spain came samples of acute and convalescent COVID-19. PBMCs, B-cell-depleted T cells, or T cells provided the cDNA or gDNA that made up the material.

This CDR3 has 15 residues. The V and J ends lost 5 bases and 4 bases, in that order; junction bases with no gene match: 5. Germline values: CDR1 SGHTA, CDR2 FQGNSA. Methods used by the authors: Scientists estimated how many nucleated cells there were by amplifying reference gene primers. The repertoire was sequenced with immunoSEQ multiplex PCR; TCRdb's copy has only in-frame clones and lacks some. The V and J calls and clone size were taken over from that table, and D and trimming were inferred from the DNA. The repertoire holds more than 70,000 clones, 87% seen once, with 2.5% to 3.5% in the top ten.

This TCR was recovered from a woman between 50 and 59 years old with active or convalescent COVID-19. The genes are TRBV7-2 and TRBJ2-3; TRBD2 agrees at 11 bases. Sample: peripheral blood. CDR3: CASSRSGGVSDTQYF. CDR3 bases: TGTGCCAGCAGCCGTAGCGGGGGGGTTTCAGATACGCAGTATTTT.